These 30 T cell receptor beta chains were all obtained from the same sample, sequenced in a study of CD8 T cells in ankylosing spondylitis. Which antigens these TCRs recognize remains unknown. Study-wide results and caveats: The study identified a TCR beta motif of under ten highly homologous variants that appeared characteristic of ankylosing spondylitis blood.

TCRdb used MiXCR to reprocess the 5' RACE reads, holding one entry per CDR3 protein. The profile shows around 540,000 distinct CDR3 sequences, 12% of them singletons. The sample consisted of blood, either unsorted or a sorted T cell fraction (not recorded which). The source of these receptors is a male donor with ankylosing spondylitis.

CDR3 sequence: CSVEKGTHEQYF. CDR3 nucleotide sequence: TGCAGCGTTGAAAAGGGGACCCACGAGCAGTACTTC. This rearrangement joins TRBV29-1 to TRBJ2-7; tentatively, D is TRBD1 or TRBD2 (5 bases each). Germline assignment: CDR1 SQVTM and CDR2 ANQGSEA. CDR3 length: 12 residues. Trimming stripped 2 bases from V and 5 bases from J, with 10 bases between.

Concerning this clonotype itself: Compared with germline, one end of the junction differs, possibly owing to a read error. The chain couples TRBV2 to TRBJ2-7, with D perhaps matching TRBD2 (6 bases). Germline lookup yields CDR1 SNHLY and CDR2 FYNNEI. The CDR3 spans 11 residues. CDR3 sequence: CASSVREAELF. The CDR3 nucleotides are TGTGCCAGCAGCGTCAGGGAGGCGGAGTTGTTC.

A single count supports this clonotype. This chain links TRBV6-5 with TRBJ2-7, with D perhaps TRBD2 (7 bases). Germline CDR1 is MNHEY and CDR2 is SVGAGI. With 4 bases removed from V and 3 bases from J, the gap between germline ends came to 16 bases. The CDR3 extends over 15 amino acids. In DNA form, the CDR3 reads TGTGCCAGCAGTTTTCCTGGGGGGGCCGACTACGAGCAGTACGTC. It codes for CASSFPGGADYEQYV.

This clonotype was observed a handful of times. The CDR3 sequence: CSVEAGGDEQYF. The CDR3, as DNA: TGCAGCGTTGAAGCTGGGGGCGACGAGCAGTACTTC. The chain has TRBV29-1 and TRBJ2-7; possible D gene TRBD1, 6 bases. V lost 1 base and J lost 5, with 9 bases in between. This CDR3 comprises 12 residues. CDR1 is SQVTM, CDR2 ANQGSEA, per germline.

The chain joins TRBV6-1 to TRBJ1-2; D is unresolved. CDR1 and CDR2 from the germline V gene are MNHNS and SASEGT. Trimming took 6 bases from V and 8 from J, leaving 19 bases between them. The CDR3 totals 14 residues. The CDR3 loop is CASSPESRQYGYTF. The CDR3 nucleotides are TGTGCCAGCAGCCCCGAGTCACGTCAGTACGGCTACACCTTC.

This clonotype appeared a few times. The chain uses TRBV30 and TRBJ1-1; weak D call: TRBD1 (5 bases). In germline, CDR1 is GTSNPN, CDR2 SVGIG (reference sequence). The V gene lost 2 bases and the J gene lost 9 bases, with 25 bases spanning the gap. There are 16 residues in the CDR3. The CDR3 is CAWSTPLSDSQAKAFF. The DNA of the CDR3 is TGTGCCTGGAGTACACCCCTCTCTGACAGCCAGGCGAAAGCTTTCTTT.

This sequence joins TRBV7-2 and TRBJ2-7; the match to TRBD2 covers 8 bases. The germline V gene encodes CDR1 SGHTA and CDR2 FQGNSA. This CDR3 spans 15 amino acids. J was trimmed by 6 bases and V by 2 bases; bases with no gene match: 9. The DNA for the CDR3 is TGTGCCAGCAGCTTAACCGGGCGGGAGGTCTCCGAGCAGTACTTC. It translates to CASSLTGREVSEQYF.

This clonotype was recorded many times. The chain couples TRBV7-2 to TRBJ1-4, with 10 bases aligning to TRBD1. The CDR3 length is 14 residues. Germline V CDR1 and CDR2: SGHTA, FQGNSA. The ends lost 5 bases at V and 8 bases at J; junction bases unmatched: 5. The CDR3 DNA sequence: TGTGCCAGCAGCCGGGACAGGGGAGGAGAAAAACTGTTTTTT. The encoded protein is CASSRDRGGEKLFF.

This clonotype appeared a few times. The chain has TRBV20-1 and TRBJ2-1; 13 bases map to TRBD2. The germline CDR1 and CDR2 sequences are DFQATT and SNEGSKA (reference sequence). Losses at the gene ends were 6 bases for V and 1 base for J; bases not matched to a gene: 15. The CDR3 extends over 19 amino acids. CDR3 DNA sequence: TGCAGTGCACAAAAAGGACTAGCGGGAGCCCACGGATCCTACAATGAGCAGTTCTTC. This codes for CSAQKGLAGAHGSYNEQFF.

The rearrangement joins TRBV29-1 to TRBJ2-2, with 10 nucleotides matching TRBD2. There are 14 residues in the CDR3. Germline V gives CDR1 SQVTM, CDR2 ANQGSEA. The V and J ends lost 7 bases and 8 bases, in that order; junction bases with no gene match: 10. The DNA of the CDR3 is TGCAGCGCGAAAAGCGGGAGGGCTTCGGGGGAGCTGTTTTTT. This encodes CSAKSGRASGELFF.

Written as DNA, the CDR3 is TGCAGTGCTAGTGATGCGGGAGGGGGGGAGACCCAGTACTTC. Translation gives CSASDAGGGETQYF. This chain connects TRBV20-1 to TRBJ2-5, with 9 bases lining up with TRBD2. This CDR3 has 14 amino acids. Germline V gene lookup returns CDR1 DFQATT and CDR2 SNEGSKA (reference sequence). J lost 5 bases, V lost 3 bases, and 7 bases had no gene match.

J is TRBJ2-7 and V is TRBV19; 9 positions match TRBD1. Trimming removed 8 bases from V and 2 bases from J; junction bases left unmatched: 10. The CDR3 has 15 residues. The germline CDR1 and CDR2 sequences are LNHDA and SQIVND (reference sequence). This CDR3 is CASSQQGQGTYEQYF. The DNA of the CDR3 is TGTGCCAGTTCTCAGCAGGGACAGGGAACCTACGAGCAGTACTTC.

Points on this clonotype: A much larger clone lies a single base off, so this may be a read error. The chain employs TRBV7-2 and TRBJ2-3; 8 nucleotides line up with TRBD1. The CDR3 covers 15 residues. Trimming took 2 bases from V and 9 from J; bases not matched to a gene: 10. Germline V gives CDR1 SGHTA, CDR2 FQGNSA. The DNA for the CDR3 is TGTGCCAGCAGCTTAATCGGGACAGGCCTAGAGACGCAGTATTTT. Its translation: CASSLIGTGLETQYF.

This clonotype was observed a few times. This chain links TRBV19 with TRBJ2-1, with D maybe TRBD2 (6 bases). The CDR3 has 14 residues. Germline loops: CDR1 LNHDA, CDR2 SQIVND (reference sequence). V was shortened by 7 bases and J by 16 bases, with 26 bases between the two germline ends. The CDR3 nucleotides are TGTGCCAGTACTACTTGGGACTCGGTCTCAAGCTTTTTCTTC. Residues: CASTTWDSVSSFFF.

This clonotype was seen a few times. The chain combines TRBV24-1 with TRBJ2-2, with D perhaps matching TRBD1 (6 bases). This CDR3 region has 15 residues. Per germline, CDR1 KGHDR and CDR2 SFDVKD. The V and J ends lost 7 bases and 5 bases respectively, with 16 bases between them. This chain's CDR3 is CATRGTGSRTGELFF. Here the CDR3 DNA reads TGTGCCACCAGGGGCACAGGGAGCAGGACCGGGGAGCTGTTTTTT.

This clonotype was detected many times. The J gene is TRBJ2-1, the V gene TRBV20-1; TRBD1 is a possible D gene (6 bases). Per germline, CDR1 DFQATT and CDR2 SNEGSKA (reference sequence). This CDR3 comprises 14 residues. The V end lost 6 bases, the J end lost 10 bases, and 22 bases lay between the germline ends. For the CDR3, the DNA is TGCAGTGCAAACCCAGGGGCCCTTGGAGGAGAGCAGTTCTTC. This encodes CSANPGALGGEQFF.

This clonotype has a handful of counts. V and J are TRBV2 and TRBJ2-1; D is possibly TRBD2 (6 bases). Germline V gene lookup returns CDR1 SNHLY and CDR2 FYNNEI. CDR3 length equals 14 residues. Trimming pared 0 bases from V and 9 bases from J, leaving 12 bases between. In DNA, the CDR3 is TGTGCCAGCAGTGAAGCGACTAGAAGCGGTGAGCAGTTCTTC. Translating gives CASSEATRSGEQFF. Variable domain in full (rest from reference TRBV2 and TRBJ2-1): EPEVTQTPSHQVTQMGQEVILRCVPISNHLYFYWYRQILGQKVEFLVSFYNNEISEKSEIFDDQFSVERPDGSNFTLKIRSTKLEDSAMYFCASSEATRSGEQFFGPGTRLTVL.

This clonotype appeared many times. The chain couples TRBV7-8 to TRBJ1-1, with TRBD1 matching 7 bases. From germline, CDR1 is SGHVS and CDR2 FQNEAQ. V shed 5 bases and J 5 bases; nucleotides not matched to a gene: 14. The CDR3 has 16 amino acids. CDR3 loop: CASSTLRDSGGTEAFF. CDR3 DNA: TGTGCCAGCAGCACCCTCCGGGACTCAGGGGGAACTGAAGCTTTCTTT.

This clonotype was detected many times. The chain links TRBV24-1 to TRBJ2-3, with 12 bases identical to TRBD2. Germline CDR1 reads KGHDR; CDR2 reads SFDVKD. The CDR3 is 15 amino acids. J was trimmed by 5 bases and V by 9 bases; bases with no gene match: 8. The CDR3: CATGKTSGRVDTQYF. The DNA for the CDR3 is TGTGCCACCGGAAAGACTAGCGGGAGAGTAGATACGCAGTATTTT.

This clonotype has a count of ten or more. The chain carries TRBV5-1 and TRBJ1-5; TRBD1 is a possible D gene (6 bases). Germline CDR1 reads SGHRS; CDR2 reads YFSETQ. V lost 0 bases and J lost 9, with 13 bases in between. CDR3 size: 14 residues. The CDR3 sequence is CASSLGGGSGPQHF. The CDR3 nucleotides are TGCGCCAGCAGCTTGGGTGGGGGCTCTGGGCCCCAGCATTTT. Full variable domain (remainder filled in from reference TRBV5-1 and TRBJ1-5): KAGVTQTPRYLIKTRGQQVTLSCSPISGHRSVSWYQQTPGQGLQFLFEYFSETQRNKGNFPGRFSGRQFSNSRSEMNVSTLELGDSALYLCASSLGGGSGPQHFGDGTRLSIL.

This sequence joins TRBV27 and TRBJ2-2; D uncertain. The CDR3 runs 17 residues. Germline CDR1 MNHEY, CDR2 SMNVEV (reference sequence). The germline V and J ends were trimmed by 11 bases and 1 base, with 23 bases remaining between them. The CDR3 spells CAVQSLTAEKNTGELFF. The CDR3 coding sequence is TGTGCCGTTCAAAGTCTTACGGCAGAAAAGAACACCGGGGAGCTGTTTTTT.

This clonotype was found a few times. Here the CDR3 DNA reads TGTGCCTGGACCAAAGGGACAGGGCGAGGAGCTAACTATGGCTACACCTTC. It encodes CAWTKGTGRGANYGYTF. The V and J genes are TRBV30 and TRBJ1-2; 9 bases match TRBD1. The CDR3 spans 17 residues. With 4 bases clipped from V and 0 bases from J, the junction kept 12 bases outside the gene matches. Germline CDR1 reads GTSNPN; CDR2 reads SVGIG (reference sequence). The full variable domain, completed using reference TRBV30 and TRBJ1-2, is SQTIHQWPATLVQPVGSPLSLECTVEGTSNPNLYWYRQAAGRGLQLLFYSVGIGQISSEVPQNLSASRPQDRQFILSSKKLLLSDSGFYLCAWTKGTGRGANYGYTFGSGTRLTVV.

This clonotype was counted a few times. The gene calls are TRBV6-5 and TRBJ2-7; D is tentatively TRBD1 or TRBD2 (5 bases each). Germline V gives CDR1 MNHEY, CDR2 SVGAGI. The V and J ends lost 0 bases and 2 bases respectively, with 11 bases between them. The CDR3 runs to 15 residues. The CDR3: CASSYSGDLTYEQYV. The CDR3 DNA reads as TGTGCCAGCAGTTACTCAGGGGACCTAACCTACGAGCAGTACGTC.

J is TRBJ2-7 and V is TRBV7-2, with 10 bases matching TRBD2. CDR3 size: 16 residues. The germline gives CDR1 SGHTA, CDR2 FQGNSA. J gave up 2 bases and V 8 bases, and 12 bases lay outside the gene matches. CDR3 residues: CASSGVAGGTPYEQYF. The DNA of the CDR3 is TGTGCCAGCTCGGGAGTAGCGGGGGGTACCCCCTACGAGCAGTACTTC.

The rearrangement links TRBV6-5 to TRBJ1-5, with D perhaps matching TRBD1 (5 bases). Germline lookup yields CDR1 MNHEY and CDR2 SVGAGI. The CDR3 has 15 residues. Deletions cut 2 bases from V and 1 base from J, with 9 bases between. CDR3 in amino acids: CASSYGAGSNQPQHF. The CDR3 region has the DNA TGTGCCAGCAGTTACGGGGCAGGGAGCAATCAGCCCCAGCATTTT.

This sequence joins TRBV20-1 and TRBJ1-2; D unresolved. Germline CDR1 is DFQATT and CDR2 is SNEGSKA (reference sequence). CDR3 size: 10 residues. V dropped 8 bases and J dropped 6 bases, with 10 bases sitting between them. The CDR3 here is CSYLWHGYTF. The DNA of the CDR3 is TGCAGTTACCTTTGGCATGGCTACACCTTC.

This clonotype has just a few counts. The V and J genes are TRBV3-1 and TRBJ2-7, with no clear D. Trimming removed 0 bases from V and 4 bases from J, with 7 bases in between. CDR1 and CDR2 from the germline V gene are LGHDT and YNNKEL (reference sequence). The CDR3 sequence is 13 residues long. The CDR3 loop reads CASSQDVLYEQYF. CDR3 nucleotide sequence: TGTGCCAGCAGCCAAGATGTCCTTTACGAGCAGTACTTC.

This clonotype was observed a handful of times. This chain joins TRBV4-1 and TRBJ1-5; D is perhaps TRBD1 (6 bases). CDR3 length: 16 residues. Per the germline V gene, CDR1 is MGHRA and CDR2 is YSYEKL. With 1 base removed from V and 2 bases from J, the gap between germline ends came to 12 bases. CDR3 nucleotide sequence: TGCGCCAGCAGCCAAGGTACAGGGTTTGGCAATCAGCCCCAGCATTTT. The encoded protein is CASSQGTGFGNQPQHF.

This clonotype was counted only a few times. The chain joins TRBV12-3 or TRBV12-4 to TRBJ1-1, with D unclear. The length of the CDR3 is 13 residues. Trimming took 7 bases from V and 1 from J, leaving 10 bases between them. CDR3 bases: TGTGCCAGCACCGCGGCCGAGAACACTGAAGCTTTCTTT. It translates to CASTAAENTEAFF.

This clonotype was observed a handful of times. The chain joins TRBV27 to TRBJ1-1; 9 bases match TRBD1. CDR1 and CDR2 from the germline V gene are MNHEY and SMNVEV (reference sequence). V trimming: 4 bases; J trimming: 5 bases; junction bases outside the gene matches: 8. This CDR3 comprises 15 residues. CDR3 loop: CASSSEQGARTEAFF. CDR3 sequence (DNA): TGTGCCAGCAGTTCCGAACAGGGGGCAAGAACTGAAGCTTTCTTT.